The entry that follows covers one T cell receptor beta chain sequence. Its antigen has not been determined. No base qualities exist here, and no much larger clone lies one base off it. Instrument used: Illumina NovaSeq 6000. TCRalpha and TCRbeta cDNA libraries were built by 5'RACE with constant-segment primers, adding sample barcodes and unique molecular identifiers. RNA was extracted from every sample with Trizol reagent. Amplification of the libraries took two PCR steps, and the second step added a second sample barcode plus Illumina TruSeq adapters. Sequencing of libraries was performed on an Illumina NovaSeq with 2 x 150 bp paired-end reads. The paper's processing steps were these. Reads were demultiplexed and collapsed into UMI-guided consensus sequences with migec v1.2.7. Using mixcr v2.1.11, UMI consensuses were aligned to TRA and TRB V and J templates and then assembled into clonotypes. Expanded or contracted clonotypes were those called significant by both edgeR and NoisET, with noise models trained on biological replicates. edgeR calls used a false discovery rate-adjusted p below 0.01 and a log2 fold-change threshold of 1. PCA with hierarchical clustering of max-normalized trajectories of the 1000 most abundant clonotypes was used as exploratory dynamics analysis. Separately sequenced CD4+ and CD8+ repertoires were used to assign a CD4 or CD8 phenotype to each responding clone. The public reads were reanalyzed by TCRdb: fastp trimming at Q25, MiXCR alignment, in-frame beta chains only. Rows merge per CDR3 protein into single entries with the most common DNA and genes. The V and J calls reflect TCRdb's pipeline rather than the authors' work. The sample has about 400,000 distinct CDR3 sequences on record, roughly a quarter of them singletons. 13% of the sample is held by the ten biggest clonotypes.

PBMCs were isolated by Ficoll-Paque density gradient centrifugation. Trimming takes 4 bases from V and 0 bases from J, and the germline ends sit 6 bases apart. The CDR3 has 15 amino acids, counting the end cysteine and phenylalanine. Left in the record is the CDR3 DNA by itself, 45 bases read in frame from the first base. The germline V gene specifies KGHDR as CDR1 and SFDVKD as CDR2. This entry is derived from a study of T-cell memory formation after mild COVID-19 (dated by TCRdb to about 2021). Describing the broader study: Most TCR sequence clusters were specific to one of the two donors. T-cell clones expanding and contracting after mild COVID-19 in a couple of donors were tracked by longitudinal TCRalpha and TCRbeta repertoire sequencing. Two young, previously healthy adult volunteers made up the cohort, one male and one female. Study-wide findings and limitations: Balanced CD4/CD8 phenotypes were observed for clones contracting from day 15 to 85, whereas a bias towards CD4+ was observed for a second wave of clones expanding from day 15 to 37. The study included only a couple of mild cases, and larger cohorts that include severe cases with pre-infection samples were judged to be necessary. Whether the second-wave clones peaking on day 37 were SARS-CoV-2 specific was not confirmed. Some responding clones were found in pre-infection memory, which suggests that pre-existing cross-reactive memory T cells took part in the SARS-CoV-2 response. Contracting CD4+ clones were located mainly in the CM and EM memory subsets, whereas CD8+ clones were found to be enriched in EMRA.

The specimen sequenced was PBMCs or a T cell subset sorted from them (not recorded which). The sequence was collected from an adult woman who had mild COVID-19 (a few samples of this study predate the infection). The sample titles of this study are shuffled in the database, so cell type and time point are left out; the donor was told from shared clones. The sequence links TRBV24-1 to TRBJ2-6, with the D gene not clear enough to name. The nucleotide sequence is given as TGTGCCACCAGTGAGAAGGGCTCTGGGGCCAACGTCCTGACTTTC. It is translated as CATSEKGSGANVLTF.